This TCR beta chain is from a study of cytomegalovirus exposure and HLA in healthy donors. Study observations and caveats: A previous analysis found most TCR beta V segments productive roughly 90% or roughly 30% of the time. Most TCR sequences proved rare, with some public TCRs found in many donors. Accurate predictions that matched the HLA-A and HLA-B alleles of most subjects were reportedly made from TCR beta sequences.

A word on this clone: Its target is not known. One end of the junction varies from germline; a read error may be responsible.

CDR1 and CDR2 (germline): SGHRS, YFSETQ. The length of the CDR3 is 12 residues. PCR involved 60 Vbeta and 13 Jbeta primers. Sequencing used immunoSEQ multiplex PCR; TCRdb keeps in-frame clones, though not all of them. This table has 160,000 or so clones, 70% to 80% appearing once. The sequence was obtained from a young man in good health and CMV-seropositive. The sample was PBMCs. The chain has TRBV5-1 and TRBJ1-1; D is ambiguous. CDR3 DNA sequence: TGTGCCAGCACCCAGATGAACACTGAAGCTTTCTTT. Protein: CASTQMNTEAFF.